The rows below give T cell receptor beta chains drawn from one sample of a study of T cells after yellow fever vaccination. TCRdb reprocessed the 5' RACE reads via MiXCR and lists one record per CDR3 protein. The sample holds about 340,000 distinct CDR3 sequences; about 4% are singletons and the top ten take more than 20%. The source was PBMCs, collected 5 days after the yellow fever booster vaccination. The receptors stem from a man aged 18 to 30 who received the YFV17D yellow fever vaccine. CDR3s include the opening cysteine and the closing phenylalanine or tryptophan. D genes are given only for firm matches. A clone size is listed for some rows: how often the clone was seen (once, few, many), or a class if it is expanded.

TGTGCCAGCAGTTGGCTAGAGCGGGGGATGGAGACCCAGTACTTC	CASSWLERGMETQYF	many	TRBV6-5	TRBD2	TRBJ2-5
TGTGCCAGCAGTTACCTACAGGGTAGCAATCAGCCCCAGCATTTT	CASSYLQGSNQPQHF	few	TRBV6-2/TRBV6-3	.	TRBJ1-5
TGTGCCAGCAGTTTCGGGACTAGCGGGGGTGGGGACACCGGGGAGCTGTTTTTT	CASSFGTSGGGDTGELFF	few	TRBV27	TRBD2	TRBJ2-2
TGTGCCAGCAGCCGTCCTAGGATTGCTGAGCAGTTCTTC	CASSRPRIAEQFF	.	TRBV4-2	.	TRBJ2-1
TGCAGTGCCTCTGGGTCTGGCACAGATACGCAGTATTTT	CSASGSGTDTQYF	many	TRBV20-1	.	TRBJ2-3
TGTGCCAGCAGTTTATGTGCCGGGGCCTGTGGCTACACCTTC	CASSLCAGACGYTF	many	TRBV27	.	TRBJ1-2
TGTGCCAGCAGCTCGTTTGGGGAGCAGTACTTC	CASSSFGEQYF	few	TRBV27	.	TRBJ2-7
TGTGCCAGCAGCGAGACTGTTGGCAATCAGCCCCAGCATTTT	CASSETVGNQPQHF	many	TRBV7-9	.	TRBJ1-5
TGTGCCAGCAGCTTAGCCCTGTGGGAGAGCTCCTACGAGCAGTACTTC	CASSLALWESSYEQYF	few	TRBV7-9	.	TRBJ2-7
TGTGCCAGCAGTGAAAAGGAAATAACTAACTATGGCTACACCTTC	CASSEKEITNYGYTF	few	TRBV25-1	.	TRBJ1-2
TGCAGTGCGGCCCAAGGACCTGAAGCTTTCTTT	CSAAQGPEAFF	.	TRBV20-1	.	TRBJ1-1
TGTGCCATCAGTGACTTGGCGGCTAATGAGCAGTTCTTC	CAISDLAANEQFF	.	TRBV10-3	.	TRBJ2-1
TGCAGTGGCTTGGAGGTCTTAGGCAATCAGCCCCAGCATTTT	CSGLEVLGNQPQHF	.	TRBV20-1	.	TRBJ1-5
TGCAGCGTTGACGGGACAGGGTGGGCAGATACGCAGTATTTT	CSVDGTGWADTQYF	many	TRBV29-1	TRBD1	TRBJ2-3
TGCGCCAGCAGCCAAGGGCACACAGATACGCAGTATTTT	CASSQGHTDTQYF	many	TRBV4-3	.	TRBJ2-3
TGCGCCAGCAGCGAGGGGATAGGGGATACGCAGTATTTT	CASSEGIGDTQYF	.	TRBV5-1	.	TRBJ2-3
TGCGCCAGCAGGGAGTCGATAGGGGGAACCGGGGAGCTGTTTTTT	CASRESIGGTGELFF	few	TRBV5-1	.	TRBJ2-2
TGCAGTGCTAGCAGCCCGGGACAGACGAACACCGGGGAGCTGTTTTTT	CSASSPGQTNTGELFF	few	TRBV20-1	TRBD1	TRBJ2-2
TGCGCCAGCAGCCAACGGACGGGAGACTACGAGCAGTACTTC	CASSQRTGDYEQYF	many	TRBV4-1	.	TRBJ2-7
TGCGCCAGCAGCCTTCGACACAAAAGGGGAGTCTTAAAAGATACGCAGTATTTT	CASSLRHKRGVLKDTQYF	.	TRBV4-3	.	TRBJ2-3
TGTGCCAGCAGCTTAGCGTGGTCACTAGGGCGGGGTAGCAATCAGCCCCAGCATTTT	CASSLAWSLGRGSNQPQHF	few	TRBV7-8	.	TRBJ1-5